The 21 T cell receptor beta chains listed next were all sequenced from one sample in a study of early T cells in non-severe SARS-CoV-2 infection. Each CDR3 protein gets one entry after TCRdb re-called the 5' RACE reads with MiXCR. The sample includes roughly 56,000 distinct CDR3 sequences, roughly 16% of them seen just once. This material consisted of whole blood, taken at baseline. Receptors originate from an adult who was a healthcare worker with PCR-confirmed SARS-CoV-2 infection or an uninfected control (not recorded which).

V is TRBV2 and J is TRBJ1-6, with D uncertain. The V end lost 3 bases, the J end lost 6 bases, and 12 bases lay between the germline ends. CDR3 length: 15 amino acids. CDR1 is SNHLY, CDR2 FYNNEI, per germline. The CDR3 loop is CASSESASSNSPLHF. In nucleotides, the CDR3 is TGTGCCAGCAGTGAGTCAGCATCGTCTAATTCACCCCTCCACTTT.

This chain joins TRBV20-1 and TRBJ2-2, with 7 bases fitting TRBD2. V gave up 2 bases and J gave up 4 bases; unmatched junction bases: 7. The CDR3 is made up of 15 amino acids. Looked up from germline, CDR1 is DFQATT and CDR2 is SNEGSKA (reference sequence). The CDR3 reads CSARTHGGSTGELFF. As DNA, the CDR3 is TGCAGTGCTAGAACCCACGGGGGGTCCACCGGGGAGCTGTTTTTT.

This clonotype was seen a handful of times. The gene calls are TRBV23-1 and TRBJ2-2, with D tentatively TRBD2 (6 bases). TRBV23-1 is designated an ORF whose function remains uncertain. The CDR3 is made up of 14 amino acids. V was shortened by 8 bases and J by 9 bases, with 19 bases between the two germline ends. DNA for the CDR3: TGCGCCAGCCCTGATAGAGGAGGGAAGAGGGAGCTGTTTTTT. This encodes CASPDRGGKRELFF.

In this sample, this clonotype turned up a few times. The chain recombines TRBV5-1 with TRBJ2-3, with 12 bases that match TRBD2. J was trimmed by 6 bases and V by 4 bases; bases with no gene match: 6. Germline loops: CDR1 SGHRS, CDR2 YFSETQ. The CDR3 contains 15 residues. CDR3 protein: CASSMTTSGGDTQYF. DNA for the CDR3: TGCGCCAGCAGCATGACGACTAGCGGGGGTGATACGCAGTATTTT.

This clonotype was seen only a few times. V usage is TRBV6-2 or TRBV6-3 and J usage is TRBJ2-2; either TRBD1 or TRBD2 may supply D (5 bases each). Trimming took off 6 bases at V and 1 base at J, with 18 bases between the two ends. CDR3 length: 17 residues. CDR1 is MNHEY and CDR2 is SVGEGT in the germline V gene. This CDR3 reads CASSQDGDGENTGELFF. CDR3 bases: TGTGCCAGCAGCCAAGATGGGGACGGGGAGAACACCGGGGAGCTGTTTTTT.

The V and J genes are TRBV7-9 and TRBJ2-3; 7 bases align to TRBD1. CDR1 is SEHNR and CDR2 is FQNEAQ in the germline V gene (reference sequence). The CDR3 runs to 13 residues. V lost 5 bases to trimming and J lost 11 bases; unmatched junction nucleotides: 10. The CDR3 DNA follows: TGTGCCAGCAGCACGACCGGGACAGCCTTGCAGTATTTT. Residues: CASSTTGTALQYF.

Comment on this clonotype: Mismatch with germline at one junction end may stem from a read error. The rearrangement joins TRBV27 to TRBJ2-2, with D uncertain. Germline CDR1 reads MNHEY; CDR2 reads SMNVEV (reference sequence). CDR3 length: 14 amino acids. The CDR3 DNA reads TGTGCCTGCAGTTTCGTCACCAAGAGCAGGGAGCTGTTTTTT. This translates into CACSFVTKSRELFF.

This clonotype turned up a few times. This chain connects TRBV11-2 to TRBJ2-3; D gene unclear. CDR1 and CDR2 from the germline V gene are SGHAT and FQNNGV. V was pared by 4 bases and J by 4 bases, with 9 bases between. The CDR3 covers 13 residues. CDR3 DNA sequence: TGTGCCAGCAGCTCGCAGACTGCAGATACGCAGTATTTT. Its translation: CASSSQTADTQYF.

This clonotype turned up a few times. The J gene is TRBJ2-1, the V gene TRBV15, with 7 bases matching TRBD2. Germline CDR1 LNHNV, CDR2 YYDKDF (reference sequence). Trimming took 0 bases from V and 4 from J; bases not matched to a gene: 6. This CDR3 is built from 16 residues. The CDR3 DNA reads TGTGCCACCAGCAGAGAGACTAGCACTTGGTACAATGAGCAGTTCTTC. Its translation: CATSRETSTWYNEQFF.

This clonotype appeared a few times. The chain links TRBV18 to TRBJ1-1; 9 bases fit TRBD1. There are 14 residues in the CDR3. The V and J ends lost 3 bases and 3 bases, in that order; junction bases with no gene match: 2. Germline V lookup: CDR1 KGHSH, CDR2 LQKENI. The DNA for the CDR3 is TGTGCCAGCTCACCGGGACAGGGATACACTGAAGCTTTCTTT. Its protein is CASSPGQGYTEAFF.

This clonotype was observed a handful of times. The chain carries TRBV18 and TRBJ1-1; D possibly corresponds to TRBD1 (6 bases). This CDR3 has 15 amino acids. Germline assignment: CDR1 KGHSH and CDR2 LQKENI. Trimming stripped 4 bases from V and 3 bases from J, with 15 bases between. The CDR3 reads CASSRVTGTYTEAFF. The CDR3 DNA reads as TGTGCCAGCTCACGCGTAACAGGGACTTACACTGAAGCTTTCTTT. Full variable domain (missing parts from reference TRBV18 and TRBJ1-1): NAGVMQNPRHLVRRRGQEARLRCSPMKGHSHVYWYRQLPEEGLKFMVYLQKENIIDESGMPKERFSAEFPKEGPSILRIQQVVRGDSAAYFCASSRVTGTYTEAFFGQGTRLTVV.

This clonotype appeared a single time. Since a much larger clone is just one base distant, this may be a read error. The chain combines TRBV7-6 with TRBJ2-1, with D perhaps matching TRBD2 (5 bases). The CDR3 totals 14 residues. Germline V gene data show CDR1 as SGHVS and CDR2 as FNYEAQ. DNA for the CDR3: TGTGCCAGCAGCTTAGGCTTTGAGGGTAATGAGCTGTTCTTC. Amino acids: CASSLGFEGNELFF.

CDR3 DNA sequence: TGTGCCAGCAGGCCCCAGGGAAGTCTCGGGACTGAAGCTTTCTTT. Amino acid sequence: CASRPQGSLGTEAFF. This sequence joins TRBV9 and TRBJ1-1; D may be TRBD1 (5 bases). Germline CDR1 and CDR2: SGDLS and YYNGEE. This CDR3 comprises 15 residues. Trimming pared 5 bases from V and 5 bases from J, leaving 19 bases between.

J is TRBJ2-5 and V is TRBV7-2, with D unresolved. The CDR3 sequence is 14 residues long. Trimming pared 2 bases from V and 1 base from J, leaving 8 bases between. From germline, CDR1 is SGHTA and CDR2 FQGNSA. The CDR3 DNA reads TGTGCCAGCAGCTTAATCGACTTCCAAGAGACCCAGTACTTC. This translates into CASSLIDFQETQYF.

This clonotype was picked up a small number of times. The chain uses TRBV21-1 and TRBJ1-4. TRBV21-1 is marked as a pseudogene. The CDR3 totals 14 residues. DNA of the CDR3: TGTGCCAGCAGCAAATGTGGAGGAAGGGAAAAACTGTTTTTT. Translation gives CASSKCGGREKLFF.

The CDR3 coding sequence is TGCGCCAGCAGCATCGCCCCGGTAGGCAAAAACATTCAGTACTTC. Encoded protein: CASSIAPVGKNIQYF. The chain employs TRBV5-1 and TRBJ2-4; no reliable D call. Between the trimmed V and J ends, which lost 4 bases and 3 bases, there was a span of 14 bases. CDR1 and CDR2 (germline): SGHRS, YFSETQ. The CDR3 has 15 amino acids. Full variable domain (rest looked up from reference TRBV5-1 and TRBJ2-4): KAGVTQTPRYLIKTRGQQVTLSCSPISGHRSVSWYQQTPGQGLQFLFEYFSETQRNKGNFPGRFSGRQFSNSRSEMNVSTLELGDSALYLCASSIAPVGKNIQYFGAGTRLSVL.

This clonotype was counted ten times or more. The chain is built from TRBV9 and TRBJ1-6; D is unresolved. The V gene lost 0 bases and the J gene lost 6 bases, with 13 bases spanning the gap. The CDR3 runs 16 residues. CDR1 is SGDLS, CDR2 YYNGEE, per germline. The CDR3 region is CASSVAAGILNSPLHF. The CDR3 coding sequence is TGTGCCAGCAGCGTAGCGGCGGGGATCCTTAATTCACCCCTCCACTTT. Complete variable domain (other parts from reference TRBV9 and TRBJ1-6): DSGVTQTPKHLITATGQRVTLRCSPRSGDLSVYWYQQSLDQGLQFLIQYYNGEERAKGNILERFSAQQFPDLHSELNLSSLELGDSALYFCASSVAAGILNSPLHFGNGTRLTVT.

This clonotype has ten or more counts. The chain employs TRBV3-1 and TRBJ2-7; D gene ambiguous. In germline, CDR1 is LGHDT, CDR2 YNNKEL (reference sequence). This CDR3 comprises 14 residues. Trimming shortened V by 4 bases and J by 2 bases, and 12 bases separated the two germline ends. The CDR3 DNA is TGTGCCAGCAGCCTAAGAGGAGCAGCCTACGAGCAGTACTTC. Its translation is CASSLRGAAYEQYF.

This clonotype is medium-sized (0.01 to 0.1%). This chain connects TRBV6-6 to TRBJ1-2; 8 bases line up with TRBD1. J gave up 6 bases and V 2 bases, and 11 bases lay outside the gene matches. Germline loops: CDR1 MNHNY, CDR2 SVGAGI (reference sequence). This CDR3 contains 16 residues. The CDR3 nucleotides are TGTGCCAGCAGTTACCCGGACAGGGTGAAGGGAAATGGCTACACCTTC. Translating it yields CASSYPDRVKGNGYTF.

The chain couples TRBV18 to TRBJ1-1, with D unresolved. Trimming pared 6 bases from V and 2 bases from J, leaving 16 bases between. The CDR3 consists of 15 residues. The germline V gene encodes CDR1 KGHSH and CDR2 LQKENI. CDR3 region: CASSPGAGSNTEAFF. The CDR3, as DNA: TGTGCCAGCTCTCCAGGAGCGGGAAGCAACACTGAAGCTTTCTTT.

The table lists this clonotype with many counts. The V and J genes are TRBV7-3 and TRBJ2-1; perhaps TRBD2 as D (5 bases). This CDR3 contains 17 residues. The V and J ends lost 1 base and 0 bases respectively, with 13 bases between them. The germline V gene encodes CDR1 SGHTA and CDR2 FQGTGA. The CDR3 reads CASSLRTGFSSYNEQFF. The CDR3 coding sequence is TGTGCCAGCAGCTTAAGGACTGGATTTAGCTCCTACAATGAGCAGTTCTTC.